These 30 T cell receptor beta chains share one sample of origin, sequenced in a study of T cell changes during pregnancy in multiple sclerosis. The protocol was immunoSEQ multiplex PCR, while the TCRdb copy is restricted to in-frame clones and leaves out a portion. The sample consists of around 60,000 clones, about 96% of them appearing once. Specimen: CD8+ T cells from peripheral blood mononuclear cells, collected after pregnancy. Receptor source: a female donor with multiple sclerosis, enrolled in a pregnancy study.

The CDR3 sequence is CASSVNGRGGTDTQYF. For the CDR3, the DNA is TGTGCCAGCAGCGTCAACGGGAGAGGGGGCACAGATACGCAGTATTTT. The chain combines TRBV9 with TRBJ2-3, with a weak D call TRBD2 (6 bases). The CDR3 spans 16 residues. Germline CDR1 is SGDLS and CDR2 is YYNGEE. Trimming took 2 bases from V and 1 from J, leaving 14 bases between them.

This chain uses TRBV9 with TRBJ2-3; 7 bases match TRBD2. The V gene end was trimmed by 4 bases and the J gene end by 1 base; junction bases not matched to a gene: 6. CDR3 length equals 15 residues. CDR1 and CDR2 (germline): SGDLS, YYNGEE. CDR3 residues: CASSPSAGGTDTQYF. The CDR3 nucleotides are TGTGCCAGCAGCCCTTCTGCGGGAGGCACAGATACGCAGTATTTT.

The J gene is TRBJ2-2, the V gene TRBV5-6, with D perhaps TRBD2 (5 bases). Trimming took off 0 bases at V and 7 bases at J, with 10 bases between the two ends. Germline CDR1 and CDR2: SGHDT and YYEEEE. The CDR3 is 14 residues long. The chain's CDR3 is CASSLARSGGELFF. The CDR3 region has the DNA TGTGCCAGCAGCTTGGCCAGGAGCGGCGGGGAGCTGTTTTTT.

This clone occurred once. The rearrangement uses TRBV19 and TRBJ2-4, with D tentatively TRBD2 (6 bases). Germline V gene lookup returns CDR1 LNHDA and CDR2 SQIVND (reference sequence). The CDR3 extends over 15 amino acids. V was trimmed by 1 base and J by 1 base, leaving 8 bases between them. CDR3 coding DNA: TGTGCCAGTAGTATAGTCAGCGGGGCCAAAAACATTCAGTACTTC. Residues: CASSIVSGAKNIQYF.

The V call is TRBV5-6, the J call TRBJ2-1, with D possibly being TRBD2 (6 bases). Deletions cut 0 bases from V and 6 bases from J, with 7 bases between. Germline V gene data show CDR1 as SGHDT and CDR2 as YYEEEE. The CDR3 covers 13 residues. Here the CDR3 DNA reads TGTGCCAGCAGCTTGGGTAGCGGCAATGAGCAGTTCTTC. It is translated as CASSLGSGNEQFF.

This rearrangement joins TRBV10-3 to TRBJ2-6; D perhaps matches TRBD2 (5 bases). V gave up 0 bases and J gave up 2 bases, with 11 bases separating them. CDR1 is ENHRY, CDR2 SYGVKD, per germline. The CDR3 length is 17 residues. Written as DNA, the CDR3 is TGTGCCATCAGTGAGTCGAGCGGTGGGACTGGGGCCAACGTCCTGACTTTC. This translates into CAISESSGGTGANVLTF.

The chain employs TRBV7-9 and TRBJ1-1; 9 bases are shared with TRBD1. The V segment lost 6 bases and the J segment 7 bases; nucleotides outside the gene matches: 6. The CDR3 runs 13 residues. Per the germline V gene, CDR1 is SEHNR and CDR2 is FQNEAQ (reference sequence). DNA for the CDR3: TGTGCCAGCAGACAACAGGGGGCCGGTGAAGCTTTCTTT. Protein product: CASRQQGAGEAFF.

This clone was observed once. The CDR3 is CASSPRVAGKNEQFF. DNA for the CDR3: TGTGCCAGCAGCCCCCGGGTAGCGGGCAAGAATGAGCAGTTCTTC. The chain has TRBV13 and TRBJ2-1, with 7 bases matching TRBD2. Germline CDR1 is PRHDT and CDR2 is FYEKMQ (reference sequence). V lost 5 bases and J lost 7; bases outside the gene matches: 11. This CDR3 is 15 amino acids long.

The chain employs TRBV12-5 and TRBJ1-1; D is ambiguous. V was shortened by 7 bases and J by 5 bases, with 8 bases between the two germline ends. The CDR3 loop spans 11 amino acids. The V gene's germline CDR1 is LGHNT and CDR2 FRNRAP. The chain's CDR3 is CASAGATEAFF. CDR3 sequence (DNA): TGTGCTAGTGCTGGAGCGACTGAAGCTTTCTTT.

This rearrangement joins TRBV27 to TRBJ1-4; D is uncertain. CDR3 size: 16 residues. Trimming took 3 bases from V and 4 from J, leaving 15 bases between them. Germline assignment: CDR1 MNHEY and CDR2 SMNVEV (reference sequence). DNA of the CDR3: TGTGCCAGCAGTTTCGGTCCTCCTACCTTTAATGAAAAACTGTTTTTT. Residues: CASSFGPPTFNEKLFF.

The chain couples TRBV27 to TRBJ2-7; tentative D call: TRBD1 (5 bases). Trimming stripped 5 bases from V and 0 bases from J, with 14 bases between. The CDR3 spans 15 residues. Looked up from germline, CDR1 is MNHEY and CDR2 is SMNVEV (reference sequence). CDR3 protein: CASSPGHSGSYEQYF. The DNA of the CDR3 is TGTGCCAGCAGTCCCGGACACTCAGGCTCCTACGAGCAGTACTTC.

The chain recombines TRBV27 with TRBJ2-1; weak D call: TRBD2 (5 bases). With 3 bases removed from V and 4 bases from J, the gap between germline ends came to 10 bases. The CDR3 has 14 residues. Germline CDR1 and CDR2: MNHEY and SMNVEV (reference sequence). CDR3 DNA sequence: TGTGCCAGCAGTTTGGGAGACTCATACAATGAGCAGTTCTTC. Protein product: CASSLGDSYNEQFF.

This chain joins TRBV10-3 and TRBJ1-3, with 9 positions matching TRBD1. CDR3 size: 16 residues. After removal of 0 bases from V and 5 bases from J, the junction contained 5 bases not matched to a gene. Germline V gives CDR1 ENHRY, CDR2 SYGVKD. The CDR3 spells CAISESKGQGRNTIYF. Written as DNA, the CDR3 is TGTGCCATCAGTGAGTCGAAAGGACAGGGGAGAAACACCATATATTTT.

The CDR3 is CASSPDRAPNQPQHF. The CDR3 DNA reads as TGTGCCAGTAGCCCGGACAGGGCCCCCAATCAGCCCCAGCATTTT. The chain combines TRBV19 with TRBJ1-5; 8 bases agree with TRBD1. The CDR3 spans 15 residues. The germline V gene has CDR1 LNHDA and CDR2 SQIVND (reference sequence). V was pared by 6 bases and J by 3 bases, with 7 bases of the junction left unmatched.

The CDR3 DNA reads TGCAGCGTTGAGACTTGGGACAGGGGATGGGGCTACACCTTC. Translation gives CSVETWDRGWGYTF. The chain couples TRBV29-1 to TRBJ1-2, with 10 bases aligning to TRBD1. Trimming at V came to 3 bases and at J to 8 bases, leaving 9 bases not matched to a gene. CDR3 size: 14 residues. In germline, CDR1 is SQVTM, CDR2 ANQGSEA.

This chain joins TRBV27 and TRBJ2-7; 7 bases are a match to TRBD2. The germline V gene encodes CDR1 MNHEY and CDR2 SMNVEV (reference sequence). J gave up 0 bases and V 7 bases, and 3 bases lay outside the gene matches. This CDR3 comprises 13 residues. The CDR3 nucleotides read TGTGCCAGCACAAGGACTAGCTCCTACGAGCAGTACTTC. This encodes CASTRTSSYEQYF.

The chain is built from TRBV27 and TRBJ1-5; TRBD1 agrees at 9 bases. The ends lost 4 bases at V and 9 bases at J; junction bases unmatched: 10. Germline-derived CDR1 and CDR2 are MNHEY and SMNVEV (reference sequence). The CDR3 contains 15 residues. In DNA form, the CDR3 reads TGTGCCAGCAGTTCCGGGACAGGGTCGTGGGCGCCCCAGCATTTT. Translating it yields CASSSGTGSWAPQHF.

The chain employs TRBV4-1 and TRBJ1-6; perhaps TRBD1 as D (5 bases). The CDR3 spans 18 residues. CDR1 and CDR2 from the germline V gene are MGHRA and YSYEKL. Between the trimmed V and J ends, which lost 3 bases and 0 bases, there was a span of 15 bases. The CDR3 protein is CASSQEGATRSYNSPLHF. As DNA, the CDR3 is TGCGCCAGCAGCCAGGAAGGGGCCACCCGCTCCTATAATTCACCCCTCCACTTT.

V usage is TRBV27 and J usage is TRBJ1-1; 8 bases align to TRBD1. With 8 bases clipped from V and 3 bases from J, the junction kept 5 bases outside the gene matches. The CDR3 extends over 13 amino acids. Germline CDR1 is MNHEY and CDR2 is SMNVEV (reference sequence). The CDR3 loop is CASGWTGHTEAFF. CDR3 nucleotides: TGTGCCAGCGGATGGACAGGGCACACTGAAGCTTTCTTT.

CDR3 in amino acids: CASRTGNTEAFF. Here the CDR3 DNA reads TGTGCCAGTAGAACGGGGAACACTGAAGCTTTCTTT. The chain carries TRBV19 and TRBJ1-1, with D uncertain. V lost 6 bases to trimming and J lost 1 base, with 6 bases between them. Germline V gene data show CDR1 as LNHDA and CDR2 as SQIVND (reference sequence). The CDR3 is 12 amino acids.

The chain links TRBV29-1 to TRBJ2-5; 12 bases match TRBD1. CDR1 is SQVTM and CDR2 is ANQGSEA in the germline V gene. CDR3 length equals 15 residues. Trimming at V came to 6 bases and at J to 4 bases, leaving 9 bases not matched to a gene. This CDR3 reads CSVGRDRGQGETQYF. CDR3 in DNA: TGCAGCGTCGGACGGGACAGGGGGCAGGGAGAGACCCAGTACTTC.

The chain is built from TRBV6-1 and TRBJ1-1; the D gene is possibly TRBD1 (5 bases). The germline V and J ends were trimmed by 2 bases and 1 base, with 8 bases remaining between them. The CDR3 consists of 14 residues. Germline V gene lookup returns CDR1 MNHNS and CDR2 SASEGT. CDR3 sequence: CASSERQGNTEAFF. CDR3 DNA: TGTGCCAGCAGTGAACGGCAGGGGAACACTGAAGCTTTCTTT.

This sequence joins TRBV27 and TRBJ2-7; possible D gene TRBD2, 5 bases. The CDR3 loop spans 15 amino acids. CDR1 MNHEY and CDR2 SMNVEV come from the germline V gene (reference sequence). The V end was cut by 2 bases, the J end by 2 bases, with 13 bases between. Here the CDR3 DNA reads TGTGCCAGCAGTTTAGTGAGGACGGGAACCTACGAGCAGTACTTC. The encoded protein is CASSLVRTGTYEQYF.

The chain employs TRBV4-2 and TRBJ1-2, with D tentatively TRBD1 (6 bases). V lost 3 bases and J lost 0, with 11 bases in between. The CDR3 loop spans 15 amino acids. The V gene's germline CDR1 is LGHNA and CDR2 YNFKEQ. CDR3 nucleotides: TGTGCCAGCAGCCAGGAACAGGGAACTAACTATGGCTACACCTTC. Protein: CASSQEQGTNYGYTF.

V gene TRBV6-6 combines with J gene TRBJ1-3; D gene uncertain. CDR1 and CDR2 from the germline V gene are MNHNY and SVGAGI (reference sequence). CDR3 size: 14 residues. Deletions cut 1 base from V and 4 bases from J, with 8 bases between. CDR3 in DNA: TGTGCCAGCAGTTACTTGGTCGGGGGAAACACCATATATTTT. Translation gives CASSYLVGGNTIYF.

J is TRBJ2-7 and V is TRBV27; 9 bases line up with TRBD1. The germline gives CDR1 MNHEY, CDR2 SMNVEV (reference sequence). Trimming at V came to 5 bases and at J to 0 bases, leaving 5 bases not matched to a gene. The CDR3 length is 15 residues. For the CDR3, the DNA is TGTGCCAGCAGTCGGGACAGGGTATTCTCCTACGAGCAGTACTTC. Translation: CASSRDRVFSYEQYF.

The CDR3 reads CASSEELAGADTQYF. The CDR3 DNA is TGTGCCAGCAGTGAAGAACTAGCGGGAGCAGATACGCAGTATTTT. V gene TRBV6-1 combines with J gene TRBJ2-3; 11 bases align to TRBD2. The CDR3 length is 15 residues. The V gene end was trimmed by 1 base and the J gene end by 4 bases; junction bases not matched to a gene: 1. The V gene's germline CDR1 is MNHNS and CDR2 SASEGT.

V is TRBV7-9 and J is TRBJ2-1; 12 nucleotides align to TRBD2. V lost 1 base, J lost 12 bases, and 7 bases stayed unmatched. This CDR3 has 15 residues. Germline CDR1 is SEHNR and CDR2 is FQNEAQ (reference sequence). The CDR3 bases are TGTGCCAGCAGCTTAGTCATAGGACTAGCGGGAACGCAGTTCTTC. Protein sequence: CASSLVIGLAGTQFF.

This clone was seen just once. This sequence joins TRBV9 and TRBJ2-5; 8 bases are a match to TRBD1. The CDR3 is 15 amino acids. The V gene end was trimmed by 2 bases and the J gene end by 5 bases; junction bases not matched to a gene: 8. Germline V gene sequence: CDR1 SGDLS, CDR2 YYNGEE. The DNA for the CDR3 is TGTGCCAGCAGCGTCGACAGGGGCCTGTGGGAGACCCAGTACTTC. Its protein product is CASSVDRGLWETQYF.

This rearrangement joins TRBV6-5 to TRBJ2-2; D not resolved. The V and J ends lost 5 bases and 6 bases respectively, with 10 bases between them. The length of the CDR3 is 13 residues. Germline CDR1 reads MNHEY; CDR2 reads SVGAGI. CDR3 residues: CASSGSFPGELFF. The CDR3 DNA is TGTGCCAGCAGTGGTAGTTTCCCCGGGGAGCTGTTTTTT.